A single sample is the source of the 16 T cell receptor beta chains below, sequenced in a study of blood T cells in healthy people across ages. Using a J-beta primer mix together with a sample-barcoded 5' primer, a second PCR was run for roughly 6 to 11 cycles. TCRdb fed the 5' RACE reads into MiXCR, producing one record per CDR3 protein. The sample contains about 1.5 million distinct CDR3 sequences, 42% of which appear only once. The sample consisted of blood. The receptors here all came from a woman under 30 in good health.

The chain has TRBV19 and TRBJ2-7, with 10 positions matching TRBD2. Germline CDR1 and CDR2: LNHDA and SQIVND (reference sequence). V was clipped by 5 bases and J by 4 bases; unmatched bases: 8. This CDR3 contains 15 residues. Written as DNA, the CDR3 is TGTGCCAGTAGTCCAGGGACTAGCGAGATATACGAGCAGTACTTC. This encodes CASSPGTSEIYEQYF.

V and J are TRBV25-1 and TRBJ1-6, with a possible D match to TRBD1 (5 bases). Germline V CDR1 and CDR2: MGHDK, SYGVNS. This CDR3 is 14 amino acids long. V lost 6 bases, J lost 6 bases, and 12 bases lay in between. CDR3 sequence (DNA): TGTGCCAGCAGGAAGGGGACTAGTAATTCACCCCTCCACTTT. It codes for CASRKGTSNSPLHF.

Only a few counts were recorded for this clonotype. This chain joins TRBV12-3 or TRBV12-4 and TRBJ2-1; no reliable D call. This CDR3 comprises 13 residues. V lost 2 bases, J lost 9 bases, and 11 bases lay in between. The CDR3 loop reads CASSLTPQGEQFF. The CDR3 nucleotides read TGTGCCAGCAGTTTAACCCCCCAAGGTGAGCAGTTCTTC.

A few counts support this clonotype. The chain links TRBV12-3 or TRBV12-4 to TRBJ1-5; no definite D call. Between the trimmed V and J ends, which lost 5 bases and 7 bases, there was a span of 12 bases. The CDR3 runs to 13 residues. This CDR3 reads CASSPGRRQPQHF. The CDR3 bases are TGTGCCAGCAGTCCCGGACGGAGGCAGCCCCAGCATTTT.

The rearrangement links TRBV20-1 to TRBJ2-7, with D unresolved. TRBJ2-5 matches the DNA end more closely, so the J call is doubtful. This CDR3 comprises 15 residues. CDR1 is DFQATT, CDR2 SNEGSKA, per germline (reference sequence). The CDR3 sequence: CSARTVRTALETQYF. The DNA for the CDR3 is TGCAGTGCTAGGACCGTCCGGACGGCCTTGGAGACCCAGTACTTC.

V is TRBV12-5 and J is TRBJ1-2, with unresolved D. The germline V and J ends were trimmed by 2 bases and 2 bases, with 0 bases remaining between them. CDR1 and CDR2 (germline): LGHNT, FRNRAP. CDR3 length equals 11 residues. The CDR3 spells CASGLNYGYTF. The CDR3 nucleotides are TGTGCTAGTGGTTTGAACTATGGCTACACCTTC. The variable domain in full, with the rest retrieved from reference TRBV12-5 and TRBJ1-2, is DARVTQTPRHKVTEMGQEVTMRCQPILGHNTVFWYRQTMMQGLELLAYFRNRAPLDDSGMPKDRFSAEMPDATLATLKIQPSEPRDSAVYFCASGLNYGYTFGSGTRLTVV.

This clonotype was detected a few times. The chain has TRBV11-2 and TRBJ2-5; D is unresolved. The DNA end favors TRBJ2-7, so the J call may be wrong. CDR3 length: 11 residues. Germline CDR1 reads SGHAT; CDR2 reads FQNNGV. CDR3 coding DNA: TGTGCCAGCAGCCGGATTCACGAGCAGTACTTC. Its translation is CASSRIHEQYF.

The rearrangement links TRBV12-3 or TRBV12-4 to TRBJ2-1, with 12 bases that match TRBD2. Trimming removed 3 bases from V and 1 base from J; junction bases left unmatched: 1. The CDR3 has 16 amino acids. In DNA, the CDR3 is TGTGCCAGCAGTTTCGGGACTAGCGGGTCCTACAATGAGCAGTTCTTC. Translation: CASSFGTSGSYNEQFF.

The chain is built from TRBV4-3 and TRBJ1-3; perhaps TRBD1 as D (6 bases). This CDR3 is 15 amino acids long. Germline V gives CDR1 LGHNA, CDR2 YSLEER. V was pared by 6 bases and J by 4 bases, with 16 bases between. The CDR3 sequence: CASSRDGTPGNTIYF. CDR3 DNA sequence: TGCGCCAGCAGTCGGGACGGGACACCCGGAAACACCATATATTTT.

This clonotype was detected only a few times. CDR3 sequence: CASSQLAGGVDTQYF. DNA for the CDR3: TGCGCCAGCAGCCAGCTAGCGGGGGGCGTAGATACGCAGTATTTT. The chain couples TRBV4-3 to TRBJ2-3, with 11 bases that match TRBD2. Per germline, CDR1 LGHNA and CDR2 YSLEER. The CDR3 length is 15 residues. J lost 5 bases, V lost 3 bases, and 4 bases had no gene match.

The chain has TRBV2 and TRBJ1-2; 8 bases agree with TRBD1. Losses at the gene ends were 9 bases for V and 4 bases for J; bases not matched to a gene: 10. This CDR3 is built from 14 residues. Germline V gene sequence: CDR1 SNHLY, CDR2 FYNNEI. The CDR3 is CASATGQGSYGYTF. Here the CDR3 DNA reads TGTGCCAGTGCCACCGGACAGGGTAGCTATGGCTACACCTTC.

This clonotype has more than one count but fewer than ten. The chain couples TRBV27 to TRBJ2-5, with a possible D match to TRBD1 (5 bases). CDR1 is MNHEY, CDR2 SMNVEV, per germline (reference sequence). The V end was cut by 3 bases, the J end by 11 bases, with 16 bases between. This CDR3 is built from 13 residues. The CDR3 reads CASSFGQNNEQYF. For the CDR3, the DNA is TGTGCCAGCAGTTTCGGACAAAACAATGAGCAGTACTTC.

The chain uses TRBV25-1 and TRBJ1-5; 7 bases map to TRBD1. Per the germline V gene, CDR1 is MGHDK and CDR2 is SYGVNS. CDR3 length: 11 residues. The CDR3: CGAGQHQPQHF. The CDR3 nucleotides are TGTGGAGCGGGACAGCATCAGCCCCAGCATTTT.

This chain joins TRBV6-6 and TRBJ2-7, with D unclear. Germline V gene lookup returns CDR1 MNHNY and CDR2 SVGAGI (reference sequence). The CDR3 consists of 13 residues. Trimming pared 0 bases from V and 5 bases from J, leaving 8 bases between. CDR3 coding DNA: TGTGCCAGCAGTTACTCGTTTCTAAACGAGCAGTACTTC. This encodes CASSYSFLNEQYF.

This clonotype was observed a handful of times. The rearrangement uses TRBV7-2 and TRBJ2-1; D unresolved. The ends were cut back, 5 bases at V and 7 bases at J, with 15 bases in the middle. This CDR3 comprises 14 residues. Germline CDR1 SGHTA, CDR2 FQGNSA. CDR3 in DNA: TGTGCCAGCAGCCCTGACCGATCGAGGAATGAGCAGTTCTTC. Its protein is CASSPDRSRNEQFF.

This clonotype was observed a few times. This CDR3 is CASSPRRAGATDTQYF. The CDR3 DNA follows: TGTGCCAGCAGCCCCCGAAGAGCGGGAGCCACAGATACGCAGTATTTT. This chain joins TRBV9 and TRBJ2-3; 8 bases match TRBD2. J gave up 2 bases and V 4 bases, and 9 bases lay outside the gene matches. The CDR3 has 16 residues. CDR1 and CDR2 from the germline V gene are SGDLS and YYNGEE.